The 8 T cell receptor beta chains presented below share a single source sample, sequenced in a study of early T cells in non-severe SARS-CoV-2 infection (dated by TCRdb to the early 2020s). Libraries were prepared through 5' RACE. The sample was run on a NextSeq 500. The public sequencing data were trimmed at Q25 with fastp and processed into clonotypes with MiXCR by TCRdb, which kept only in-frame beta chains. Each CDR3 protein appears once, grouped with its most common genes and DNA. The sample table holds tens of thousands of distinct CDR3 sequences, of which 10% were seen once. The top ten constitute about 7.1% of the sample. Here the sequenced sample was whole blood, taken at baseline. The receptors originated from an adult who was a healthcare worker with PCR-confirmed SARS-CoV-2 infection or an uninfected control (not recorded which).

This clonotype was counted at least ten times. The gene calls are TRBV12-3 or TRBV12-4 and TRBJ1-2; 8 bases match TRBD1. The CDR3 runs 13 residues. V shed 8 bases, J shed 7 bases, and the junction held 9 bases outside the gene matches. The DNA of the CDR3 is TGTGCCAGCGGTCCCGGACAGGGTGGTGGCTACACCTTC. Translation gives CASGPGQGGGYTF.

This clonotype was recorded a few times. This sequence joins TRBV11-2 and TRBJ2-7; 13 bases map to TRBD2. V trimming: 5 bases; J trimming: 2 bases; junction bases outside the gene matches: 3. Germline CDR1 is SGHAT and CDR2 is FQNNGV. The CDR3 is made up of 15 amino acids. The CDR3 spells CASSLGLAGTYEQYF. The CDR3 coding sequence is TGTGCCAGCAGCCTGGGACTAGCGGGGACCTACGAGCAGTACTTC.

This clonotype was seen many times. The chain joins TRBV25-1 to TRBJ2-1, with D maybe TRBD2 (5 bases). V was cut by 7 bases and J by 4 bases, with 8 bases left in between. Germline assignment: CDR1 MGHDK and CDR2 SYGVNS. The CDR3 covers 12 residues. This CDR3 reads CASNRGYNEQFF. The DNA for the CDR3 is TGTGCCAGCAATCGGGGTTACAATGAGCAGTTCTTC.

The chain has TRBV4-1 and TRBJ2-7, with D possibly matching TRBD2 (5 bases). The CDR3 runs to 16 residues. Germline values: CDR1 MGHRA, CDR2 YSYEKL. V was trimmed by 0 bases and J by 2 bases, leaving 14 bases between them. CDR3 DNA: TGCGCCAGCAGCCAAGAGGTTCCGCCGGGGACCTACGAGCAGTACTTC. It yields the protein CASSQEVPPGTYEQYF.

In this sample, this clonotype turned up many times. This sequence joins TRBV11-3 and TRBJ2-3; D is unresolved. This CDR3 contains 14 residues. The germline V and J ends were trimmed by 3 bases and 5 bases, with 12 bases remaining between them. Per the germline V gene, CDR1 is SGHNT and CDR2 is YENEEA. CDR3 in DNA: TGTGCCAGCAGCTTTGGACGCGCCGGAGATACGCAGTATTTT. It specifies CASSFGRAGDTQYF.

This clonotype was counted at least ten times. This rearrangement joins TRBV29-1 to TRBJ2-7; TRBD1 aligns across 8 bases. With V trimmed by 7 bases and J by 6 bases, 17 bases remained unmatched. The CDR3 length is 15 residues. CDR1 SQVTM and CDR2 ANQGSEA come from the germline V gene. CDR3 coding DNA: TGCAGCGCTCTCCCACGAGCAGGGGGCCTGGCCGAGCAGTACTTC. The encoded protein is CSALPRAGGLAEQYF.

The chain links TRBV12-3 or TRBV12-4 to TRBJ1-2; 7 bases align to TRBD1. V was clipped by 4 bases and J by 4 bases; unmatched bases: 3. This CDR3 is built from 13 residues. CDR3 in DNA: TGTGCCAGCAGTTCGACAGGGCTCTATGGCTACACCTTC. Amino acid sequence: CASSSTGLYGYTF.

This chain uses TRBV4-2 with TRBJ1-6, with no clear D. CDR3 length: 14 residues. The germline V and J ends were trimmed by 1 base and 8 bases, with 9 bases remaining between them. Germline V gene data show CDR1 as LGHNA and CDR2 as YNFKEQ. The CDR3 sequence is CASSQADRDSPLHF. The CDR3 nucleotides are TGTGCCAGCAGCCAAGCGGACCGGGATTCACCCCTCCACTTT.